This T cell receptor beta chain is from a study of T cells in Graves' hyperthyroidism and ophthalmopathy. Overall study findings and caveats: Blood samples included most of the expanded thyroid clonotypes exceeding 0.001.

CDR1 and CDR2 (germline): DFQATT, SNEGSKA (reference sequence). This CDR3 comprises 12 residues. V was clipped by 7 bases and J by 3 bases; unmatched bases: 4. Diagnoses used clinical symptoms, serum thyroxine and TRAb, thyroid ultrasound and orbital computed tomography. Extraction of PBMCs used about 9.2 ml of fresh peripheral blood. RNA transcripts provided the source from which TCR beta CDR3 regions were amplified. A first-round RT-PCR of the TCR CDR3 used the HTBI primer set. TCRdb re-analysed the multiplex PCR reads in MiXCR, keeping a single row per CDR3 protein. The sample has fewer than 550,000 distinct CDR3 sequences; roughly a quarter are singletons. In this sample, this clonotype turned up many times. Its antigen is still unknown.

The source of this sequence is a woman in her twenties or thirties with Graves' ophthalmopathy. Sequencing was performed on blood. The rearrangement uses TRBV20-1 and TRBJ1-2; 8 bases line up with TRBD1. The CDR3, as DNA: TGCAGTGGATCGGACAGGGACTATGGCTACACCTTC. Translated, it gives CSGSDRDYGYTF.